This T cell receptor beta chain appears in the sequencing data of a study of neurological immune-mediated disorders (dated by TCRdb to about 2019). Looking at the study overall: Peripheral blood TCR-beta repertoires from HTLV-I-associated myelopathy (HAM/TSP) patients, multiple sclerosis patients and healthy controls were compared by UMI-based sequencing. Longitudinal samples, technical triplicates and paired sorted CD4+ and CD8+ T-cell subsets, alongside PBMC samples, were included among the roughly 110 TCR-beta libraries. The cohort was made up of around 70 subjects, consisting of 15 or so HAM/TSP patients, roughly 35 multiple sclerosis patients and 20 or so healthy controls.

Overall study results and their limits: TCR clonal expansion was highest in HAM/TSP patients and lowest in MS patients, with MS patients falling below even healthy controls. Expanded clones from different subjects shared no identical CDR3 amino acid sequences, which suggests that TCR-beta repertoires were private in all groups.

The healthy controls were volunteers from a blood bank in Maryland, USA. TCR libraries for sorted subsets were made from 950,000 to 1,000,000 sorted CD4+ or CD8+ T cells. PBMCs were separated from peripheral blood using Ficoll-Hypaque density gradient centrifugation and then cryopreserved in liquid nitrogen. Paired sorted CD4+ and CD8+ subsets came from healthy controls, HAM/TSP patients and MS patients. Taken from cysteine to phenylalanine, the CDR3 has 12 residues. Just the 36-base CDR3 DNA is kept, in frame starting at base 1. Germline trimming: 11 bases from V, 3 bases from J; junction bases outside gene matches: 6. According to the germline V gene, CDR1 reads ENHRY and CDR2 reads SYGVKD. This clonotype was counted many times. Its antigen target is currently unknown. No much larger clone is present one base from it, and per-base qualities are unavailable. cDNA synthesis used template-switch 5'RACE with a primer carrying a 10-nucleotide random unique molecular identifier tagging each TCR transcript. Every sequencing run covered 15-18 subjects and yielded more than 170 million TCR-beta sequences. The RNeasy kit was used for extraction of total RNA. The KAPA Real-time Library Amplification kit was used to amplify TCR-beta VDJ regions with primers for the TCR constant region and the 5'RACE anchor. Sample indexes and Illumina adaptors were added in a first PCR, and a second PCR then increased library yield. After Ampure bead purification, the roughly 650 bp TCR product was size-selected on a 2% E-gel SizeSelection system. Before pooling, library quality was assessed on a Bioanalyzer, concentration was determined with Qubit, and library quantification was performed with the Kapa Library Quantification kit. Libraries were sequenced paired-end 2 x 150 bp on an Illumina HiSeq 2500. To increase sequence diversity, about 25-31% phiX was spiked into each library pool. In the paper's pipeline: Quality-filtered reads were processed with the UMI-based MiGEC pipeline, and over 80% of raw TCR sequences were removed by the MiGEC pipeline during error correction. IMGT germline references were used for aligning VDJ genes, and each clonotype was defined as a unique CDR3 amino acid sequence together with its V-J genes. Clonal expansion, Shannon diversity and CDR3 relatedness (CalcPairwiseDistances, ClusterSamples) were evaluated with VDJtools, and phylogenetic trees were built with CLCbio workbench. Expanded clones were defined as having at least 8 unique UMIs, based on coefficient-of-variation modelling across technical triplicates. Using fastp at Q25 and MiXCR, TCRdb reprocessed the public reads and kept productive beta chains. CDR3 protein sequences are deduplicated, and each keeps its most common genes and DNA. In this record, the V and J calls reflect TCRdb's handling and not the investigators' own analysis. In this sample the table shows fewer than 40,000 distinct CDR3 sequences, about 6% of which occur a single time. The top ten clones comprise 2% to 2.5% of the sample.

This sequence was found in a woman in her forties or fifties in good health. Sequencing used CD4+ T cells from blood. The rearrangement combines TRBV10-3 with TRBJ2-7, with 8 bases aligning to TRBD1. The bases read TGTGCCTCGCAAGGACAGGGCTACGAGCAGTACTTC. It translates to CASQGQGYEQYF.